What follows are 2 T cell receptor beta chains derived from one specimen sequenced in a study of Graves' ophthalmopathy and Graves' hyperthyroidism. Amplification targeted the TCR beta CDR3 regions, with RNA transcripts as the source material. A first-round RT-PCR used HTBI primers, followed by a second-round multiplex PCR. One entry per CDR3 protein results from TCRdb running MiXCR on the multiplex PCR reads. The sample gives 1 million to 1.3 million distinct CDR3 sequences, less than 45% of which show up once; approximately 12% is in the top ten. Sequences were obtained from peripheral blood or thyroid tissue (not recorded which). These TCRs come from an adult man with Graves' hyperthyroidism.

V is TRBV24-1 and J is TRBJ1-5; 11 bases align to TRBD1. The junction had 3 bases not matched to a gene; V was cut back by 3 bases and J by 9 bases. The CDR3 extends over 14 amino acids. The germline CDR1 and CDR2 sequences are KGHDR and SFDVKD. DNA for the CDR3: TGTGCCACCAGTGATGGGACAGGGGGACGGCCCCAGCATTTT. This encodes CATSDGTGGRPQHF.

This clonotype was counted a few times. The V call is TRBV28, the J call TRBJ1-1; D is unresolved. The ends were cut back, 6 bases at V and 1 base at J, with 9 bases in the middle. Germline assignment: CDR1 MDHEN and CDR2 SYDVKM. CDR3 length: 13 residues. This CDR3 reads CASRWVSNTEAFF. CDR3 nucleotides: TGTGCCAGCAGATGGGTGTCGAACACTGAAGCTTTCTTT.